These 26 T cell receptor beta chains came from one sample sequenced in a study of Ad26.COV2.S vaccination and SARS-CoV-2 variants. The protocol was immunoSEQ multiplex PCR, while the TCRdb copy is restricted to in-frame clones and leaves out a portion. The sample yields around 250,000 clones, 87% seen once. The treatment is: roughly 20 received Ad26.COV2.S at low or high dose, single or two shots; about 5 received placebo; per-sample allocation not given. Collection of samples fell on day 63 after the first vaccine or placebo injection. The sequencing used peripheral blood, collected in a trial of Ad26.COV2.S vaccine versus placebo. These receptors all come from a person between 18 and 59 years old who received the Ad26.COV2.S COVID-19 vaccine or a placebo.

The chain has TRBV15 and TRBJ1-2, with a tentative D call TRBD1 (5 bases). The CDR3 covers 12 residues. Per germline, CDR1 LNHNV and CDR2 YYDKDF (reference sequence). V was trimmed by 0 bases and J by 8 bases, leaving 7 bases between them. The CDR3: CATSRDRGGYTF. CDR3 nucleotides: TGTGCCACCAGCAGAGATCGGGGGGGCTACACCTTC.

The gene calls are TRBV3-1 (or the pseudogene TRBV3-2) and TRBJ2-3, with 10 bases aligning to TRBD1. The V segment lost 3 bases and the J segment 3 bases; nucleotides outside the gene matches: 15. The V gene's germline CDR1 is LGHDT and CDR2 YNNKEL (reference sequence). The CDR3 runs 19 residues. Here the CDR3 DNA reads TGTGCCAGCAGCCAGACCCACTTGACAGGGGGCGTTAGAACAGATACGCAGTATTTT. It encodes CASSQTHLTGGVRTDTQYF.

The sample holds one count of this clone. This chain uses TRBV2 with TRBJ2-3; 8 bases are shared with TRBD2. Germline CDR1 reads SNHLY; CDR2 reads FYNNEI. V lost 5 bases to trimming and J lost 3 bases; unmatched junction nucleotides: 7. CDR3 length: 15 amino acids. In DNA, the CDR3 is TGTGCCAGCAGTCTAACGGGACTAGGAACAGATACGCAGTATTTT. Protein: CASSLTGLGTDTQYF.

The rearrangement joins TRBV30 to TRBJ2-3; 8 positions agree with TRBD1. From germline, CDR1 is GTSNPN and CDR2 SVGIG (reference sequence). Trimming removed 5 bases from V and 2 bases from J; junction bases left unmatched: 3. The CDR3 sequence is 13 residues long. The CDR3 DNA reads as TGTGCCTGGCTGACAGGGGTCACAGATACGCAGTATTTT. Protein sequence: CAWLTGVTDTQYF.

The chain recombines TRBV7-9 with TRBJ1-1; D ambiguous. The germline V gene encodes CDR1 SEHNR and CDR2 FQNEAQ (reference sequence). V dropped 1 base and J dropped 7 bases, with 7 bases sitting between them. The CDR3 has 12 amino acids. This CDR3 is CASSLVGDEAFF. The DNA for the CDR3 is TGTGCCAGCAGCTTAGTGGGTGATGAAGCTTTCTTT. The complete variable domain, with remaining parts taken from reference TRBV7-9 and TRBJ1-1, reads DTGVSQNPRHKITKRGQNVTFRCDPISEHNRLYWYRQTLGQGPEFLTYFQNEAQLEKSRLLSDRFSAERPKGSFSTLEIQRTEQGDSAMYLCASSLVGDEAFFGQGTRLTVV.

This clone was found once. This sequence joins TRBV6-5 and TRBJ1-1, with 8 bases lining up with TRBD1. The length of the CDR3 is 15 residues. With 10 bases clipped from V and 5 bases from J, the junction kept 15 bases outside the gene matches. CDR1 is MNHEY and CDR2 is SVGAGI in the germline V gene. This CDR3 is CATTTLWTGNTEAFF. CDR3 nucleotide sequence: TGTGCCACCACTACTCTTTGGACAGGGAATACTGAAGCTTTCTTT.

V is TRBV7-9 and J is TRBJ2-3; D may be TRBD2 (6 bases). The germline V gene encodes CDR1 SEHNR and CDR2 FQNEAQ (reference sequence). The CDR3 length is 16 residues. V dropped 6 bases and J dropped 4 bases, with 20 bases sitting between them. DNA for the CDR3: TGTGCCAGCAGATATGGGACTTCGGGTGGGGCAGATACGCAGTATTTT. Translating it yields CASRYGTSGGADTQYF. The whole variable domain, filled in from reference TRBV7-9 and TRBJ2-3, reads DTGVSQNPRHKITKRGQNVTFRCDPISEHNRLYWYRQTLGQGPEFLTYFQNEAQLEKSRLLSDRFSAERPKGSFSTLEIQRTEQGDSAMYLCASRYGTSGGADTQYFGPGTRLTVL.

The rearrangement joins TRBV6-5 to TRBJ1-5; D remains unclear. Germline V gives CDR1 MNHEY, CDR2 SVGAGI. This CDR3 spans 15 amino acids. V gave up 0 bases and J gave up 4 bases, with 10 bases separating them. CDR3 residues: CASSYSRGSNQPQHF. The DNA of the CDR3 is TGTGCCAGCAGTTACTCGAGAGGCAGTAATCAGCCCCAGCATTTT.

This chain links TRBV11-3 with TRBJ2-1; unclear D gene. Trimming shortened V by 2 bases and J by 2 bases, and 13 bases separated the two germline ends. CDR3 length: 16 amino acids. Germline loops: CDR1 SGHNT, CDR2 YENEEA. The CDR3 protein is CASSLRSDRPYNEQFF. The DNA of the CDR3 is TGTGCCAGCAGCTTAAGGAGCGACCGGCCCTACAATGAGCAGTTCTTC.

This chain connects TRBV7-6 to TRBJ2-5; TRBD2 might be the D (7 bases). The CDR3 runs 17 residues. Trimming shortened V by 2 bases and J by 4 bases, and 20 bases separated the two germline ends. Germline CDR1 and CDR2: SGHVS and FNYEAQ. The CDR3 loop is CASSLTIEGRGRETQYF. Written as DNA, the CDR3 is TGTGCCAGCAGCTTAACTATAGAAGGGAGGGGGAGAGAGACCCAGTACTTC.

This clone was recorded a few times. The chain combines TRBV6-5 with TRBJ1-1; TRBD1 agrees at 7 bases. The germline gives CDR1 MNHEY, CDR2 SVGAGI. The CDR3 spans 14 residues. V shed 7 bases and J 0 bases; nucleotides not matched to a gene: 5. The CDR3 sequence is CASTPGQLNTEAFF. The CDR3 DNA sequence: TGTGCCAGCACCCCGGGACAGCTGAACACTGAAGCTTTCTTT.

This clone has just one count. The rearrangement uses TRBV9 and TRBJ2-5; 16 nucleotides align to TRBD2. J gave up 4 bases and V 2 bases, and 8 bases lay outside the gene matches. Germline loops: CDR1 SGDLS, CDR2 YYNGEE. The CDR3 loop spans 18 amino acids. The CDR3 DNA follows: TGTGCCAGCAGCGTCGGGACTAGCGGGGGGGCCAGTGTAGAGACCCAGTACTTC. Amino acids: CASSVGTSGGASVETQYF.

The chain uses TRBV7-2 and TRBJ1-4; D gene uncertain. The CDR3 length is 13 residues. Germline V CDR1 and CDR2: SGHTA, FQGNSA. Deletions cut 4 bases from V and 0 bases from J, with 3 bases between. CDR3 region: CASSSTTNEKLFF. CDR3 nucleotides: TGTGCCAGCAGCTCAACAACTAATGAAAAACTGTTTTTT.

This chain joins TRBV6-5 and TRBJ1-1; D ambiguous. The CDR3 is 13 residues long. Looked up from germline, CDR1 is MNHEY and CDR2 is SVGAGI. The V and J ends lost 8 bases and 4 bases respectively, with 14 bases between them. The CDR3 sequence is CASQPADTTEAFF. The CDR3 coding sequence is TGTGCCAGCCAACCGGCGGATACCACTGAAGCTTTCTTT.

The rearrangement links TRBV6-5 to TRBJ1-1; maybe TRBD1 (5 bases). V was clipped by 4 bases and J by 5 bases, with 11 bases between them. Germline values: CDR1 MNHEY, CDR2 SVGAGI. This CDR3 has 13 amino acids. The CDR3 nucleotides are TGTGCCAGCAGTTTTGGGGGATGGACTGAAGCTTTCTTT. It is translated as CASSFGGWTEAFF.

This sequence joins TRBV9 and TRBJ1-1; D gene unclear. V lost 2 bases and J lost 2, with 7 bases in between. The CDR3 totals 13 residues. Germline values: CDR1 SGDLS, CDR2 YYNGEE. CDR3 nucleotides: TGTGCCAGCAGCGTTCAGGTAAACACTGAAGCTTTCTTT. Its protein product is CASSVQVNTEAFF.

This chain connects TRBV6-1 to TRBJ2-7; D gene uncertain. The CDR3 runs 14 residues. Germline V lookup: CDR1 MNHNS, CDR2 SASEGT. Trimming stripped 1 base from V and 3 bases from J, with 10 bases between. CDR3: CASSEGGFYYEQYF. The DNA for the CDR3 is TGTGCCAGCAGTGAAGGTGGCTTCTACTACGAGCAGTACTTC.

This chain connects TRBV6-5 to TRBJ1-2; no reliable D call. CDR1 is MNHEY, CDR2 SVGAGI, per germline. This CDR3 is built from 15 residues. The V end was cut by 4 bases, the J end by 3 bases, with 15 bases between. CDR3 sequence (DNA): TGTGCCAGCAGTTTCGTCCCATTATCTCACTATGGCTACACCTTC. Translated, it gives CASSFVPLSHYGYTF.

This chain connects TRBV11-2 to TRBJ1-2; weak D call: TRBD1 (5 bases). This CDR3 region has 13 residues. Trimming removed 5 bases from V and 5 bases from J, with 12 bases in between. Germline V gene sequence: CDR1 SGHAT, CDR2 FQNNGV. This chain's CDR3 is CASSALTEYGYTF. CDR3 DNA sequence: TGTGCCAGCAGCGCCTTGACAGAGTATGGCTACACCTTC. Full variable domain (rest looked up from reference TRBV11-2 and TRBJ1-2): EAGVAQSPRYKIIEKRQSVAFWCNPISGHATLYWYQQILGQGPKLLIQFQNNGVVDDSQLPKDRFSAERLKGVDSTLKIQPAKLEDSAVYLCASSALTEYGYTFGSGTRLTVV.

The chain carries TRBV4-3 and TRBJ1-3, with no clear D. Trimming took 4 bases from V and 0 from J, leaving 10 bases between them. Germline lookup yields CDR1 LGHNA and CDR2 YSLEER. This CDR3 has 15 amino acids. The CDR3 DNA is TGCGCCAGCAGCCTCGGGCCCAGCTCTGGAAACACCATATATTTT. Translated: CASSLGPSSGNTIYF.

The chain recombines TRBV28 with TRBJ2-7; unclear D gene. Germline-derived CDR1 and CDR2 are MDHEN and SYDVKM. V was shortened by 6 bases and J by 2 bases, with 8 bases between the two germline ends. The CDR3 loop spans 12 amino acids. The CDR3 bases are TGTGCCAGCAGCCCCCGGCCCTACGAGCAGTACTTC. Its protein is CASSPRPYEQYF.

This chain uses TRBV7-3 with TRBJ2-7, with 8 bases matching TRBD1. Trimming took 2 bases from V and 4 from J; bases not matched to a gene: 7. This CDR3 is 15 amino acids long. CDR1 is SGHTA and CDR2 is FQGTGA in the germline V gene. CDR3 DNA: TGTGCCAGCAGCTTAGGTCCAGGGGGCGGGTACGAGCAGTACTTC. Amino acids: CASSLGPGGGYEQYF. Full variable domain (rest looked up from reference TRBV7-3 and TRBJ2-7): GAGVSQTPSNKVTEKGKYVELRCDPISGHTALYWYRQSLGQGPEFLIYFQGTGAADDSGLPNDRFFAVRPEGSVSTLKIQRTERGDSAVYLCASSLGPGGGYEQYFGPGTRLTVT.

The chain is built from TRBV5-5 and TRBJ1-2; TRBD1 might be the D (5 bases). The germline gives CDR1 SGHKS, CDR2 YYEKEE (reference sequence). With 5 bases removed from V and 4 bases from J, the gap between germline ends came to 15 bases. The CDR3 sequence is 14 residues long. CDR3 DNA sequence: TGTGCCAGCAGTCCAGACAGTATGACCTATGGCTACACCTTC. Protein: CASSPDSMTYGYTF.

This sequence joins TRBV7-6 and TRBJ1-3; D gene unclear. The germline V gene encodes CDR1 SGHVS and CDR2 FNYEAQ. The CDR3 is 15 residues long. Trimming took 0 bases from V and 0 from J, leaving 6 bases between them. The CDR3 DNA sequence: TGTGCCAGCAGCTTAGCACCCGGCTCTGGAAACACCATATATTTT. It is translated as CASSLAPGSGNTIYF.

V is TRBV7-8 and J is TRBJ2-3; maybe TRBD1 (5 bases). The CDR3 contains 14 residues. Trimming left V 5 bases short and J 0 bases short, with 9 bases between. The germline gives CDR1 SGHVS, CDR2 FQNEAQ. CDR3 protein: CASSMTASTDTQYF. The CDR3 coding sequence is TGTGCCAGCAGCATGACAGCTAGCACAGATACGCAGTATTTT.

CDR3 loop: CASSLSLGTSGRPSYEQYF. The CDR3 DNA sequence: TGCGCCAGCAGCTTAAGCCTTGGTACTAGCGGGAGGCCTTCCTACGAGCAGTACTTC. The rearrangement joins TRBV5-1 to TRBJ2-7, with TRBD2 matching 12 bases. The length of the CDR3 is 19 residues. V was pared by 2 bases and J by 1 base, with 13 bases of the junction left unmatched. CDR1 and CDR2 (germline): SGHRS, YFSETQ.